This TCR beta chain was observed in a study of blood T cell repertoires in COVID-19. The CDR3 extends over 16 amino acids. Germline CDR1 and CDR2: MDHEN and SYDVKM. Trimming at V came to 3 bases and at J to 6 bases, leaving 11 bases not matched to a gene. In the authors' workflow: Amplification of reference gene primers was used by the study to estimate nucleated cell counts. Clones were sequenced by immunoSEQ multiplex PCR, and TCRdb holds only the in-frame ones, with some missing. For V, J and clone size, that table is used; D and trimming come from the DNA. The table includes 250,000 to 300,000 clones, 80% to 90% detected once.

This TCR was recovered from a woman in her twenties or thirties with COVID-19, enrolled during active disease. The chain employs TRBV28 and TRBJ2-3; TRBD1 aligns across 8 bases. Specimen: peripheral blood. This CDR3 reads CASSLRGQDGTDTQYF. The CDR3 DNA follows: TGTGCCAGCAGTTTGCGGGGACAGGACGGAACCGATACGCAGTATTTT.